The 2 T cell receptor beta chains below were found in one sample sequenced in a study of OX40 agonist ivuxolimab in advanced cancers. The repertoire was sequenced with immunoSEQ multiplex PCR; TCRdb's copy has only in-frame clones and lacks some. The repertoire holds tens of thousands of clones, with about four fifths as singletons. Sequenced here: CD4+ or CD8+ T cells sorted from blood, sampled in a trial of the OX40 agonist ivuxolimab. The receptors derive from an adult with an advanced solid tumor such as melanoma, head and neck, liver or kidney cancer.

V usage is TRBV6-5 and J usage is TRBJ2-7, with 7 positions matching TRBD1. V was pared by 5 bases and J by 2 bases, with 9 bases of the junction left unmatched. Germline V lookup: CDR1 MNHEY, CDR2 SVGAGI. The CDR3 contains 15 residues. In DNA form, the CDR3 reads TGTGCCAGCAGTCAGGACAGGTGGAGGCCCTACGAGCAGTACTTC. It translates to CASSQDRWRPYEQYF.

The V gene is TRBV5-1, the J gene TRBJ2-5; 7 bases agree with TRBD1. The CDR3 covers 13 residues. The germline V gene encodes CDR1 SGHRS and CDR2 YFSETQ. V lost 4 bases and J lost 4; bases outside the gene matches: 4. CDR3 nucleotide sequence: TGCGCCAGCAGCGCCCGGGACAGAGAGACCCAGTACTTC. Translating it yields CASSARDRETQYF.